The subject of this entry is one TCR beta chain. The sample comes from a study of OX40 agonist ivuxolimab in advanced cancers. Sequencing used immunoSEQ multiplex PCR; TCRdb keeps in-frame clones, though not all of them. The repertoire consists of approximately 21,000 clones, with 75% to 85% occurring once and the leading ten covering about 25%. The germline V and J ends were trimmed by 7 bases and 6 bases, with 19 bases remaining between them. This CDR3 region has 14 residues. Germline assignment: CDR1 WNHNN and CDR2 SYGVQD (reference sequence). The chain joins TRBV10-1 to TRBJ2-7; D gene unclear. This TCR came from an adult with an advanced solid tumor such as melanoma, head and neck, liver or kidney cancer. The sequenced sample was CD4+ or CD8+ T cells sorted from blood, obtained in a trial of the OX40 agonist ivuxolimab. CDR3 region: CASTNPETTSEQYF. DNA for the CDR3: TGCGCCAGCACGAACCCGGAGACAACAAGCGAGCAGTACTTC.